This is a list of T cell receptor beta chains from one sample in a study of blood T cell repertoires in COVID-19. Method: immunoSEQ multiplex PCR; TCRdb's copy keeps in-frame clones and lacks some. The sample yields about 220,000 clones, 80% seen once. Sequenced material: peripheral blood. The source is a human donor in a cohort sampled during active COVID-19. The conserved cysteine and the conserved F or W are not part of the CDR3 here.

V	CDR3
TRBV4-2	ASSHPTGRGGYYNEQF
TRBV7-9	ASSLGIGADTQY
TRBV7-8	ASSLGPSGDYEQY
TRBV19	ASSRTDSPGNSPLH
TRBV12-3/TRBV12-4	ASLSDQETQY
TRBV19	ASSIDGTDMSVPQPQH
TRBV9	ASSVGQGNFYGYT
TRBV30	AWNGGGNQPQH
TRBV10-3	AISADRGHYYEQY
TRBV3-1/TRBV3-2	ASSQTGGFSAF
TRBV9	ASSGEGLLSGANVLT
TRBV6-5	ASSRLETTNTEAF
TRBV29-1	SVHTRGIQETQY
TRBV30	AWMGQGATGELF
TRBV24-1	ATSHPSPAGVTDTQY
TRBV9	ASSVWTGVPDEQF
TRBV7-6	ASSSRDRGLHYGYT
TRBV19	ASSPRQNTEAF
TRBV27	ASSLGPGENYGYT
TRBV18	ASSFNRGPSD
TRBV6-5	ASTTRVAGNTIY
TRBV9	ASSVVWQSTDTQY
TRBV29-1	SVIRGSNTEAF
TRBV24-1	ATSGRGRNYGYT
TRBV5-4	ASSVPTGGRSYNEQF
TRBV5-1	ASSLSGLGYEQY
TRBV6-1	ASSEPSGYYGYT
TRBV29-1	SVAGWQGAEDTEAF
TRBV11-2	ASSLGGNWEQY
TRBV25-1	ASSYSPYGYT
TRBV5-1	ASKASGESSTGELF
TRBV6-6	ASSYSSGNSYEQY
TRBV7-2	ASSLRGRDQPQH
TRBV6-5	ASSYSPSGKQETQY
TRBV5-1	ASSFDISGNTIY
TRBV28	ASSLRSRGYT
TRBV2	ASKGGIGRAYEQY
TRBV9	ASSPGLRAGIQETQY
TRBV5-4	ASSHGQEDSSYEQY
TRBV7-3	ASSPPAVEAF
TRBV11-3	ASSGAGQGKGETQY
TRBV28	ASSLLGQGKYNEQF
TRBV2	ASKAGREGEQY
TRBV7-8	ASSSRTGAGGYT
TRBV14	ASNPGRNNEQF
TRBV7-6	ASSASEGGETQY
TRBV10-3	AISGSDLGTEAF
TRBV5-1	ASSPGLAEETQY
TRBV3-1/TRBV3-2	ASSQGVGVREETQY
TRBV5-1	ASSLSRGNSPLH
TRBV5-4	ASSPKRELSGDEQF
TRBV27	ASRGDYGYGYT
TRBV5-1	ASSFDRAGTEAF
TRBV6-5	ARQGCHEQF
TRBV4-2	ASSPLGDRGGEQY
TRBV9	ASTTGTSGDEQY
TRBV19	ASLGTGEGGYT
TRBV3-1/TRBV3-2	ASSLLTGQNEQY
TRBV28	ASSRFLRGSGNTIY
TRBV19	ASISHDNYEQY